This TCR beta chain derives from a study of blood T cells in healthy people across ages. Samples each had at least 5.5 micrograms of total RNA extracted. This clonotype has at least ten counts. The authors ran a second PCR of about 7 to 11 cycles using a sample-barcoded 5' primer and a J-beta primer mix. Every sample returned 3 million or more CDR3-containing paired-end reads. TCRdb re-analysed the 5' RACE reads in MiXCR, keeping a single row per CDR3 protein. The sample includes 800,000 to 950,000 distinct CDR3 sequences, just under 30% of them seen just once. Germline lookup yields CDR1 SEHNR and CDR2 FQNEAQ (reference sequence). The V gene lost 5 bases and the J gene lost 3 bases, with 8 bases spanning the gap. The CDR3 contains 12 residues. These data were also reused for a study on T cells of mothers and their children. According to that study: Input to cDNA synthesis comprised all extracted RNA, at a ratio of approximately 1.5 ug per 15 ul. The search for persistent microchimeric T cell clones detected none.

The sequence came from a woman aged 40 to 50 in good health. The source material was blood. The chain employs TRBV7-9 and TRBJ2-7; D is possibly TRBD1 (5 bases). The CDR3 spells CASSTGYYEQYF. The CDR3 bases are TGTGCCAGCAGCACAGGTTACTACGAGCAGTACTTC.